This T cell receptor beta chain is drawn from a study of cytomegalovirus exposure and HLA in healthy donors (dated by TCRdb to 2016 to 2017). With respect to the entire study: An earlier analysis of several hundred of the donors reported 276 Gb of sequence data and around 120 million unique TCR beta sequences obtained from around 180 million T cells. HLA typing covered class I and class II loci at four-digit resolution. The genetic ancestry cluster associated with self-reported Caucasian donors included roughly four fifths of the approximately 430 genotyped donors. Among under 450 genotyped donors of the cohort, an average of around 240,000 unique TCR beta nucleotide sequences were sequenced per donor, roughly 20% of them non-productive. Genome-wide SNP genotypes for about 55% of the 666 donors were used in a later genetic analysis, which treated that subset as a discovery cohort. A later analysis re-analyzed previously published TCR beta repertoires from several hundred donors and added high-resolution HLA genotyping to study TCR occurrence patterns. A separate validation cohort of approximately 120 different subjects was used in addition to the 666-subject first cohort. Because of strong linkage in the cohort, roughly five DR-DQ haplotypes were treated as single units for association and clustering. Using immunosequencing, the study profiled T cell repertoires from 640 or so subjects and related those repertoires to cytomegalovirus serostatus. The number of donors typed differed by locus, with roughly 620-630 for A, B, C, DRB1 and DQB1, around 520 for DQA1, about 610 for DPA1, and over 400 for DPB1. Alongside the repertoire data, information on donor age, sex, ethnicity and CMV serostatus was compiled. The study aimed to test whether cataloging public T cell receptors could reveal signatures of past pathogen exposure. All discovery cohort repertoires had been generated on a single sequencing platform. In an earlier analysis of 587 of the donors, high-throughput TCR beta sequencing was used to judge whether each TCR beta V gene segment behaved as functional or pseudogenic. Rather than using new phenotypic data, the later analysis identified candidate immune exposures from TCR beta sequences and from how often those sequences occurred across donors. About 330 gigabases of sequencing data and roughly 80 million unique TCR sequences made up an early release that covered several hundred HLA-typed donors. The study combined high-throughput TCR immunosequencing, statistical association of individual TCRs with disease status, and machine learning to predict cytomegalovirus infection status. Overall results and qualifications from the work: A later analysis reported that several top co-occurrence clusters appeared linked to parvovirus B19, influenza, CMV and Epstein-Barr virus. The earlier analysis of some 540 of the donors excluded seventeen rarely observed V segments, including chromosome 9 orphons, because counts were too low. A group of highly shared sequence variants was considered likely to be a technical artifact of the sequencing pipeline. Strong co-occurrence of HLA alleles, especially DR and DQ, made assigning TCR associations to individual alleles difficult. A later genetic analysis associated a missense DCLRE1C variant with V-gene and J-gene trimming of TCR beta chains, and an independent cohort replicated the association. In a later analysis, TCR association rates were found to vary across HLA loci, with the most associated TCRs seen for DRB1 alleles and the fewest for HLA-C alleles. A later genetic analysis reported fewer N-insertions in productive TCRs among donors in an Asian-associated ancestry cluster than the roughly 620-donor mean. HLA typing was unavailable for some donors at each locus, so association tests used only the typed subset. A further reported finding was that TCR beta sequences accurately predicted the HLA-A and HLA-B alleles for most subjects in the first cohort. An earlier analysis of some 560 of the donors showed that most TCR beta V segments appeared in productive rearrangements either about 90% or about 30% of the time, which broadly matched IMGT annotations. Across donors, most TCR sequences were observed very rarely, whereas some public TCRs were present in many individuals. Cytomegalovirus status was reported to be diagnosed by the classifier with high specificity and sensitivity in both the original and validation cohorts. At a false discovery rate of 0.05, a later analysis linked 15,000 to 20,000 TCR beta sequences to specific HLA alleles. The authors suggested that the approach could potentially be extended to other disease states and immunological phenotypes. This cohort had only TCR beta chains sequenced, and the lack of alpha or paired-chain data limited which features could be detected. According to a later analysis, most CMV-associated TCR beta chains appeared to be HLA-restricted, and the HLA associations seemed to be driven largely by CMV exposure. The presence/absence analyses assumed that sequencing depth was roughly uniform across donors, and that assumption may not be true. For the cohort, immune exposure information was limited to CMV serostatus. A total of around 150 TCR beta chains were listed by the study as associated with cytomegalovirus. Linkage disequilibrium might explain the correlated functional status among segregating V segments, but an unknown experimental factor could not be excluded. Three of the identified cytomegalovirus-associated TCR beta chains were confirmed in vitro to be specific for cytomegalovirus antigens. A later analysis found that HLA-associated TCR beta chains were more clonally expanded and had lower generation probabilities than equally common non-associated chains.

In total, approximately 700 healthy bone marrow donors made up the cohort. At the time of sampling, every cohort member was nominally healthy, though immune exposures that went unrecorded were likely present. The donor was CMV seronegative and belonged to the group of over 300 seronegative cohort members. Each donor provided a peripheral blood sample, and peripheral blood mononuclear cells were used for TCR beta sequencing. Genomic DNA was extracted from the blood cell samples with the Qiagen DNeasy Blood Extraction Kit. A remark on this clone: What antigen it recognizes has not been identified. There are no base qualities to consult, and no much larger clone falls within one base.

To prepare the library, the immunoSEQ multiplex PCR assay was applied. A mixture of 60 forward primers for TCR Vbeta segments and 13 reverse primers for TCR Jbeta segments was used in the multiplex PCR. The CDR3 region of rearranged TCR beta genes was amplified from genomic DNA with a multiplex PCR assay. On the Illumina HiSeq System, the amplified TCR beta libraries were sequenced as 87-base-pair reads. Processing in the source paper ran as follows. Across the 500 to 700 repertoires, a later analysis counted 78 million or so unique TCR beta chains, roughly 11 million of which were shared by at least two donors. Raw reads were error-corrected and collapsed into unique sequences by a nearest-neighbor algorithm in which closely related sequences were merged to remove PCR and sequencing errors. CDR3 sequences were aligned to IMGT reference sequences to assign V, D and J gene segments. For a sequence to be retained, at least a six-nucleotide match to both a V gene segment and a J gene segment was required. A rearrangement counted as productive if the CDR3 had no stop codons and remained in frame with V and J, and every other rearrangement counted as non-productive. Following IMGT convention, CDR3 was defined as the stretch from the second conserved V-encoded cysteine up to the conserved J-encoded phenylalanine. In an earlier analysis of 500 to 650 of the donors, sequences lacking an unambiguous match to a single V gene segment were excluded. An earlier analysis of fewer than 750 of the donors classified V segments as functional when productive rearrangements were above 56.7% and as segregating when the standard deviation between donors was above 5%. To diagnose cytomegalovirus status from the catalog of TCR beta chain sequences, a statistical classification framework was built. In a later analysis, TCR nucleotide sequences were compared against IMGT/GENE-DB human TR gene sequences so that V and J genes could be assigned. A later analysis assigned CDR3 sequences and most-parsimonious VDJ recombination scenarios with the TCRdist pipeline. A later analysis defined each TCR beta chain by its CDR3 amino acid sequence plus V-gene family, and excluded reads lacking a unique V-gene family. To address suspected cross-contamination and a sequencing artifact, a later analysis removed approximately 590 highly shared, low-generation-probability nucleotide sequences. A later analysis calculated a clonal expansion index for each public chain from normalized within-repertoire ranks of inferred template counts. In a later analysis, generation probabilities were computed with a VDJ recombination model fitted to out-of-frame rearrangements, and the resulting probabilities were checked against IGoR. In a later analysis, TCR-TCR, TCR-HLA and TCR-CMV co-occurrence was scored with hypergeometric tests, and a repertoire-size bias correction was applied to TCR pairs. False discovery rates were estimated in a later analysis by permuting HLA or CMV assignments 20 times. In a later analysis, co-occurring TCRs were grouped using DBSCAN, and TCRdist sequence similarity was added for clustering within HLA-allele-positive subsets. Co-occurrence clustering excluded repertoires with fewer than 30,000 or more than 120,000 public chains, plus five with anomalous nucleotide sharing. TCRdb obtained this table from immuneACCESS and retained in-frame rearrangements with V and J assigned. These tables miss some clones; where compared with another copy, unresolved V genes account for less than half of the shortfall, and the remainder is unexplained. V, J and clone size are taken as reported in that table, and D and trimming were inferred from the DNA itself. The sample table holds about 140,000 clones, of which 60% to 85% were seen once. The ten largest account for roughly 2.8% of the sample.

The sample was PBMCs. The source is a male donor in good health and CMV-seronegative.

The CDR3 reads as follows: CASSRGDRDPEAFF. The DNA sequence follows: TGCGCCAGCAGCCGGGGGGACAGGGACCCTGAAGCTTTCTTT. The chain couples TRBV5-1 to TRBJ1-1; the central 9 bases match TRBD1. The CDR1 and CDR2 encoded by the germline V gene are SGHRS and YFSETQ. The V end gives up 4 bases and the J end 6 bases, leaving 7 bases in the junction not matched to a gene. Taken from cysteine to phenylalanine, the CDR3 has 14 residues. The CDR3 DNA has 42 bases and is translated from base 1.